This T cell receptor (beta chain) derives from a study of blood T cell repertoires in COVID-19. TCRdb keeps only in-frame clones here, not all; method: immunoSEQ multiplex PCR. The sample carries 140,000 to 150,000 clones, 80% to 90% recorded once. Per the germline V gene, CDR1 is MNHEY and CDR2 is SVGAGI. The ends were cut back, 1 base at V and 6 bases at J, with 9 bases in the middle. CDR3 length: 14 amino acids. The chain carries TRBV6-5 and TRBJ2-2; perhaps TRBD1 as D (5 bases). This clonotype was sampled from a man aged 55-75 years who had recovered from COVID-19. Source material: PBMCs or T cells enriched from blood (not recorded which). CDR3 sequence: CASSYFSGSGELFF. CDR3 bases: TGTGCCAGCAGTTACTTCTCAGGGTCCGGGGAGCTGTTTTTT.